This T cell receptor beta chain was profiled in a study of blood T cell repertoires in COVID-19. Methods used by the authors: By means of reference gene primer amplification, nucleated cell counts were estimated. The method was immunoSEQ multiplex PCR; TCRdb's version includes in-frame clones alone and lacks a portion of them. For V, J and clone size, that table is used; D and trimming come from the DNA. Of about 160,000 clones listed, 80% to 95% are singletons. Between the trimmed V and J ends, which lost 5 bases and 4 bases, there was a span of 4 bases. Germline assignment: CDR1 KGHDR and CDR2 SFDVKD. The CDR3 runs 12 residues.

What was sequenced was peripheral blood. The TCR comes from a woman aged 50 to 65 with acute or convalescent COVID-19. This sequence joins TRBV24-1 and TRBJ2-2; D not resolved. The CDR3 bases are TGTGCCACCAGTGGACTCACCGGGGAGCTGTTTTTT. This translates into CATSGLTGELFF.